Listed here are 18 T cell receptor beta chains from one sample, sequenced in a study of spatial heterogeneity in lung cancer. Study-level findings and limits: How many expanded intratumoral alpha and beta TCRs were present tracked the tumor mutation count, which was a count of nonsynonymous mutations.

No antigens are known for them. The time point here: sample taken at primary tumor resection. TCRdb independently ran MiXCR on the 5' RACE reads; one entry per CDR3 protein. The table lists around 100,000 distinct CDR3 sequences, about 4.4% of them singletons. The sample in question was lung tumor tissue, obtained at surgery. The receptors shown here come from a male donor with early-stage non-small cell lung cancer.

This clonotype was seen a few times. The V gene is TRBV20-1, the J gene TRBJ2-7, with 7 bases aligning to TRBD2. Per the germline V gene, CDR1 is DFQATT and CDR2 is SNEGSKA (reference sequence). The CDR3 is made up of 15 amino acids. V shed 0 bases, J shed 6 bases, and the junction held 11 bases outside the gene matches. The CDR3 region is CSARDRGGGSLEQYF. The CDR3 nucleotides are TGCAGTGCTAGAGATCGGGGCGGGGGATCCCTCGAGCAGTACTTC.

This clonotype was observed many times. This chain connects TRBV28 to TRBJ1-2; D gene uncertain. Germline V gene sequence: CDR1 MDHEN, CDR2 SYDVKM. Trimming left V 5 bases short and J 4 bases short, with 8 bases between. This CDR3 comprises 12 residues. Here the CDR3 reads CASSADGYGYTF. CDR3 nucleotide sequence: TGTGCCAGCAGTGCGGACGGCTATGGCTACACCTTC.

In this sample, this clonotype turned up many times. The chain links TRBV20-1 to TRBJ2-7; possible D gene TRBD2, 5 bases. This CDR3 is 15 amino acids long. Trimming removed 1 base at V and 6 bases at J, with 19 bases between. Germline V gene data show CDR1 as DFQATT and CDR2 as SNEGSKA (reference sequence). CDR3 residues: CSARAGVAGGFEQYF. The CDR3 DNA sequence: TGCAGTGCTAGAGCTGGGGTAGCTGGAGGCTTCGAGCAGTACTTC.

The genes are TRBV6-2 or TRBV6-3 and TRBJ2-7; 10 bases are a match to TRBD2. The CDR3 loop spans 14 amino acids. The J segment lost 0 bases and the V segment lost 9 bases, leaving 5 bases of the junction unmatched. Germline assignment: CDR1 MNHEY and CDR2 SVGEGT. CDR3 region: CASKASGSSYEQYF. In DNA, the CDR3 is TGTGCCAGTAAAGCTAGCGGGAGCTCCTACGAGCAGTACTTC.

CDR3 bases: TGTGCCAGCAGAGAGGTGGGACAGAGCTCCTACGAGCAGTACTTC. Its protein product is CASREVGQSSYEQYF. The V and J genes are TRBV6-5 and TRBJ2-7, with 7 positions matching TRBD1. CDR1 and CDR2 from the germline V gene are MNHEY and SVGAGI. The CDR3 has 15 residues. The trim removed 6 bases at V and 0 bases at J, leaving 8 bases unmatched.

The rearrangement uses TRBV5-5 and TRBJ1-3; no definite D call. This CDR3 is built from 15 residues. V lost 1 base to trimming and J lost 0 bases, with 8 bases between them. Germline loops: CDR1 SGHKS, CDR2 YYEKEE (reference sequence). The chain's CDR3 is CASSLSQDSGNTIYF. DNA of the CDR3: TGTGCCAGCAGCTTGAGCCAAGACTCTGGAAACACCATATATTTT.

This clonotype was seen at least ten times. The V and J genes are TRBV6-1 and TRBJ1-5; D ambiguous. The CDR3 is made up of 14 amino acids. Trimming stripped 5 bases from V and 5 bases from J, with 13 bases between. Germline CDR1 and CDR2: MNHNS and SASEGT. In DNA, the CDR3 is TGTGCCAGCAGTCCCGGGATGCGACATCAGCCCCAGCATTTT. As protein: CASSPGMRHQPQHF.

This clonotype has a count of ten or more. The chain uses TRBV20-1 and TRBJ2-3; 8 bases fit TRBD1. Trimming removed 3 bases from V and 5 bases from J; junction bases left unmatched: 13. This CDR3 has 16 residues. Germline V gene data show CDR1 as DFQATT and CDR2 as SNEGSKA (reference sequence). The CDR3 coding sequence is TGCAGTGCTAGGGGATTCCGGACAGGGAATAGAGATACGCAGTATTTT. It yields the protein CSARGFRTGNRDTQYF.

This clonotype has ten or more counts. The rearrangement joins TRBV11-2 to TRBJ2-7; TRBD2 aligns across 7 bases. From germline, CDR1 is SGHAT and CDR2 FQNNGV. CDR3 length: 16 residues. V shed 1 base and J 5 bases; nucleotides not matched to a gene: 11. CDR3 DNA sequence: TGTGCCAGCAGCTTAGCGGTTAGCGGGCTGCCCGACGAGCAGTACTTC. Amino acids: CASSLAVSGLPDEQYF.

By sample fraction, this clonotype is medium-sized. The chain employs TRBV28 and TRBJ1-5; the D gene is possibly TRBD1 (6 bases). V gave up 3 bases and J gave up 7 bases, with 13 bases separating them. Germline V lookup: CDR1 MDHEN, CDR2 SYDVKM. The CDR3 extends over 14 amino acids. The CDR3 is CASSLAGVRQPQHF. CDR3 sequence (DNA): TGTGCCAGCAGTTTGGCAGGGGTTCGACAGCCCCAGCATTTT. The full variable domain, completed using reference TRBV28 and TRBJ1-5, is DVKVTQSSRYLVKRTGEKVFLECVQDMDHENMFWYRQDPGLGLRLIYFSYDVKMKEKGDIPEGYSVSREKKERFSLILESASTNQTSMYLCASSLAGVRQPQHFGDGTRLSIL.

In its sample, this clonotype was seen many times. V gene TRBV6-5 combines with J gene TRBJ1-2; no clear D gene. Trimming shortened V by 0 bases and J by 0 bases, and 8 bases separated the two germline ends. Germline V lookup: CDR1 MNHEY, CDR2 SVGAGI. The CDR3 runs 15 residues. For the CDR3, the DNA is TGTGCCAGCAGTTACTCTTCATTGACTAACTATGGCTACACCTTC. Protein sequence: CASSYSSLTNYGYTF.

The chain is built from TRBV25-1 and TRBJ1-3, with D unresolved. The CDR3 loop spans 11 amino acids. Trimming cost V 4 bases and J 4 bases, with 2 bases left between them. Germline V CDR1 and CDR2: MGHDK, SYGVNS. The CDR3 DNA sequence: TGTGCCAGCAGTGGAGGAAACACCATATATTTT. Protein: CASSGGNTIYF.

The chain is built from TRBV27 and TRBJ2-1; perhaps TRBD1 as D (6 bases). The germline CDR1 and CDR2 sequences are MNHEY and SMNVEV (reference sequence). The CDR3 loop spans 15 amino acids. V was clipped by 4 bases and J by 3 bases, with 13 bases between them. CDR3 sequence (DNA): TGTGCCAGCAGTTCCTCAGGGGTAGGCTACAATGAGCAGTTCTTC. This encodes CASSSSGVGYNEQFF.

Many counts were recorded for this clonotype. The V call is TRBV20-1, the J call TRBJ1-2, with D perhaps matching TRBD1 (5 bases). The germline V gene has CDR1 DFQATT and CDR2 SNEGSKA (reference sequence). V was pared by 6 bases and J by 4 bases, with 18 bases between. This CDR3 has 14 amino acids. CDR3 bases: TGCAGTGCCTCCCCAGGGTACCTTCGCTATGGCTACACCTTC. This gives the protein CSASPGYLRYGYTF.

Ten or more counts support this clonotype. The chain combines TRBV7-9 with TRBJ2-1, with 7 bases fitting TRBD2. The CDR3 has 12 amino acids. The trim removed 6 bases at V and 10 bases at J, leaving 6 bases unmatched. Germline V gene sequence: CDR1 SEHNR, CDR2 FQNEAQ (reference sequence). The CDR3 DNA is TGTGCCAGCAGACTAGCGAGAGGGGAGCAGTTCTTC. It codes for CASRLARGEQFF.

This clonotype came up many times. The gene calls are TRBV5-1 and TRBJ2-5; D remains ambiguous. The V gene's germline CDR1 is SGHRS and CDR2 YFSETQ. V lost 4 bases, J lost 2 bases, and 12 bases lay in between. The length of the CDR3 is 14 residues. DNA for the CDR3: TGCGCCAGCAGCACCGAACCTAATCAAGAGACCCAGTACTTC. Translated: CASSTEPNQETQYF.

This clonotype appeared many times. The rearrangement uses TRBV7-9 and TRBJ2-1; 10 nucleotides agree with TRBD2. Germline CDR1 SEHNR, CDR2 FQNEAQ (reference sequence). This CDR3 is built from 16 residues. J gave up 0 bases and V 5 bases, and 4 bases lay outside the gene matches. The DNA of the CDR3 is TGTGCCAGCAGCCGTCTAGCGGGAGACTCCTACAATGAGCAGTTCTTC. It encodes CASSRLAGDSYNEQFF.

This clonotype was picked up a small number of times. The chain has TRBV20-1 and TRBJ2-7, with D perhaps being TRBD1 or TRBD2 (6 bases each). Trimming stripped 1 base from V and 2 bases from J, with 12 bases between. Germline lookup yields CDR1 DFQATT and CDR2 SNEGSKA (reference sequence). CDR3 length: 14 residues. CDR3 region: CSARVGGNPYEQYF. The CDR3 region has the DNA TGCAGTGCTAGAGTAGGGGGGAACCCCTACGAGCAGTACTTC.